What follows describes a single TCR beta chain. What it binds is not known. This table comes from immunoSEQ multiplex PCR, and its TCRdb copy is limited to in-frame clones, with some not included. The sample lists thousands of clones, about 80% occurring once. The data stem from a study of immune cell composition in non-small cell lung cancer. CDR1 is MNHEY and CDR2 is SVGAGI in the germline V gene. This CDR3 has 15 residues. With V trimmed by 5 bases and J by 5 bases, 7 bases remained unmatched. Study-level points and caveats: Lung squamous cell carcinoma tumours had significantly higher top 10 clone scores and productive clonality than lung adenocarcinoma. Tumour TCR-beta clonality showed no significant link to smoking pack-years.

The V gene is TRBV6-5, the J gene TRBJ2-2; TRBD1 matches at 8 bases. Sequenced input: lung tumor tissue. This sequence was found in a human donor with non-small cell lung cancer. The CDR3 bases are TGTGCCAGCAGTCCCCGGACAGGGCCAACCGGGGAGCTGTTTTTT. Protein sequence: CASSPRTGPTGELFF.